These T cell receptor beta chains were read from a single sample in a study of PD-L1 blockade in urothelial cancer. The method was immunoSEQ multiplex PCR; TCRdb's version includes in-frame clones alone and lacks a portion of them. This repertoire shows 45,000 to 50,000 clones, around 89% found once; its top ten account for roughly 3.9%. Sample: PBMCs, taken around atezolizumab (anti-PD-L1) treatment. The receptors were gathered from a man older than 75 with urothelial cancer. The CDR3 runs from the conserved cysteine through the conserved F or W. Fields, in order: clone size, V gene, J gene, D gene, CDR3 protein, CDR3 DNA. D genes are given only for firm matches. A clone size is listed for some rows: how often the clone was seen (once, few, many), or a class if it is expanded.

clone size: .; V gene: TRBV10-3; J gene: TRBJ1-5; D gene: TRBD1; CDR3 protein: CAISDRGQHQPQHF; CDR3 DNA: TGTGCCATCAGTGACAGGGGGCAACATCAGCCCCAGCATTTT
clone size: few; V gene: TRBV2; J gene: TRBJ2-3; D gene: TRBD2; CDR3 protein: CASSGGLAGGTDTQYF; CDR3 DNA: TGTGCCAGCAGTGGGGGACTAGCGGGAGGCACAGATACGCAGTATTTT
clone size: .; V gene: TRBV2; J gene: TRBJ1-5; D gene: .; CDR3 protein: CASSLDIRSNQPQHF; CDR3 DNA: TGTGCCAGCAGCTTAGACATTCGGAGCAATCAGCCCCAGCATTTT
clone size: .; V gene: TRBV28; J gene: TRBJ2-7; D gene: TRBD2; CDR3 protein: CATGRGGLADYEQYF; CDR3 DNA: TGTGCCACCGGCCGGGGCGGACTAGCGGACTACGAGCAGTACTTC
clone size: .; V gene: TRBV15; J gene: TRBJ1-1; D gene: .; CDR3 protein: CATSEKGGKGNTEAFF; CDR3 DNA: TGTGCCACCAGCGAAAAAGGGGGTAAGGGGAACACTGAAGCTTTCTTT
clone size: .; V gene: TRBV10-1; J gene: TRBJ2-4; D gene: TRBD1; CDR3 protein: CASTTTGGNIQYF; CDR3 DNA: TGCGCCAGCACCACGACAGGGGGGAACATTCAGTACTTC
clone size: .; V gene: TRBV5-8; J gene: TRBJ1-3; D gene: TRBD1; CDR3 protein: CASSSRTGGNTIYF; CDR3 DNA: TGTGCCAGCAGCTCCAGGACAGGGGGGAACACCATATATTTT
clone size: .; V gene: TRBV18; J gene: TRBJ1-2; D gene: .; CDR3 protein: CASSRRAGETGGYGYTF; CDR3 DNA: TGTGCCAGCTCACGGAGGGCAGGAGAGACGGGAGGTTATGGCTACACCTTC
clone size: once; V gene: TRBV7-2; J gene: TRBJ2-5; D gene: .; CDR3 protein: CASSLGTGAIQETQYF; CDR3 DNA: TGTGCCAGCAGTCTAGGGACGGGAGCCATTCAAGAGACCCAGTACTTC
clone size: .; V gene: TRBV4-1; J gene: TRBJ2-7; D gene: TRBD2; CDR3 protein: CASSHSFDSGTSYEQYF; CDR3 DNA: TGCGCCAGCAGCCATTCCTTTGATAGCGGGACGTCCTACGAGCAGTACTTC
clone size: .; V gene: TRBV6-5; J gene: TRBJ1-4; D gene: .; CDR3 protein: CASSYSAGVNEKLFF; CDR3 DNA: TGTGCCAGCAGTTACTCGGCAGGCGTTAATGAAAAACTGTTTTTT
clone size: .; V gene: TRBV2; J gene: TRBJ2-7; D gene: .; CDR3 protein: CASSASQVSYEQYF; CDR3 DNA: TGTGCCAGCAGTGCTTCCCAGGTGTCCTACGAGCAGTACTTC
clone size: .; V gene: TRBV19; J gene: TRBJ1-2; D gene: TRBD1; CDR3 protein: CASSPGTGRYGYTF; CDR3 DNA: TGTGCCAGTAGCCCCGGGACAGGGAGGTATGGCTACACCTTC
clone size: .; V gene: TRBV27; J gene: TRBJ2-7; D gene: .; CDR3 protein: CASSSQGVSVLTYEQYF; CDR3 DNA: TGTGCCAGCAGTTCACAAGGGGTATCGGTACTCACCTACGAGCAGTACTTC
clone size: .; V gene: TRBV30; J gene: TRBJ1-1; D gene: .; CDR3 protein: CAWTLGGSVTEAFF; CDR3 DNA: TGTGCCTGGACACTCGGGGGATCGGTGACTGAAGCTTTCTTT
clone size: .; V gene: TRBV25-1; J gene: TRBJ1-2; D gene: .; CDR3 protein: CASSETGGYGYTF; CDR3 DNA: TGTGCCAGCAGTGAGACCGGGGGGTATGGCTACACCTTC
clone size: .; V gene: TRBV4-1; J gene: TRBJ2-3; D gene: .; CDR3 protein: CASSQDRTTTNTDTQYF; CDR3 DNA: TGCGCCAGCAGCCAAGATCGGACGACTACGAACACAGATACGCAGTATTTT
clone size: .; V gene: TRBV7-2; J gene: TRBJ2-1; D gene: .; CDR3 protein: CASSLAPIAGNEQFF; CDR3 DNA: TGTGCCAGCAGCTTAGCCCCGATTGCCGGGAATGAGCAGTTCTTC
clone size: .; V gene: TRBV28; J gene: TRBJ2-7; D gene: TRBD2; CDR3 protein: CASSYWGGSGRAFYEQYF; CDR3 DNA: TGTGCCAGCAGCTACTGGGGGGGGAGCGGGAGGGCCTTCTACGAGCAGTACTTC
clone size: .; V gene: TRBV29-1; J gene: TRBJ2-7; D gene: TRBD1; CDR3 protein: CSVRDGTGVLYEQYF; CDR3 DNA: TGCAGCGTAAGGGACGGGACAGGGGTTTTGTACGAGCAGTACTTC
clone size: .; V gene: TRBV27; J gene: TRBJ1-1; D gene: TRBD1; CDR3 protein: CASSPYRGANTEAFF; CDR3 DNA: TGTGCCAGCAGCCCCTACAGGGGCGCGAACACTGAAGCTTTCTTT
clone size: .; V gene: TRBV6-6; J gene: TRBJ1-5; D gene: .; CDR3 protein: CATCEGFNQPQHF; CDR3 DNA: TGTGCCACCTGCGAGGGTTTCAATCAGCCCCAGCATTTT
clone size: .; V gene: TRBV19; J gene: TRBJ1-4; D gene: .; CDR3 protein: CASSIPLGGMDEKLFF; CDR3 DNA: TGTGCCAGTAGTATCCCCCTGGGAGGGATGGATGAAAAACTGTTTTTT
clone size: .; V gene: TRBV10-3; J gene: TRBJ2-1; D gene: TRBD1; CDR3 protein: CAVGTGGNEQFF; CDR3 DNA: TGTGCCGTTGGGACAGGCGGGAATGAGCAGTTCTTC
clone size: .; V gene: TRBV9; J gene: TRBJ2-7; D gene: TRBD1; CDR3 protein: CASSREQGAGEQYF; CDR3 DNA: TGTGCCAGCAGTAGGGAACAGGGGGCGGGCGAGCAGTACTTC
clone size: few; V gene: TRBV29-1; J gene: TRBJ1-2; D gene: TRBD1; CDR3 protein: CSVGTGGANYGYTF; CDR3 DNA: TGCAGCGTGGGAACAGGGGGCGCTAACTATGGCTACACCTTC
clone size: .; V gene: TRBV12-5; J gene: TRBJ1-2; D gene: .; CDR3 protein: CASGLAQNYGYTF; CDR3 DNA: TGTGCTAGTGGTTTGGCCCAGAACTATGGCTACACCTTC
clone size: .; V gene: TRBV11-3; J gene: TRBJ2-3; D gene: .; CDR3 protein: CASSARAGGTDTQYF; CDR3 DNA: TGTGCCAGCAGCGCCCGGGCAGGGGGCACAGATACGCAGTATTTT
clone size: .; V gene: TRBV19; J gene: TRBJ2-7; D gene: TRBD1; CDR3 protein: CASSKPGQRGSYEQYF; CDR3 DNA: TGTGCCAGTAGTAAACCGGGACAGAGGGGGTCCTACGAGCAGTACTTC
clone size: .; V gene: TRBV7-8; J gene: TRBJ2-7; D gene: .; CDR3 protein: CASSLASTVGYYEQYF; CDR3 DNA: TGTGCCAGCAGCTTAGCGAGTACAGTTGGGTACTACGAGCAGTACTTC
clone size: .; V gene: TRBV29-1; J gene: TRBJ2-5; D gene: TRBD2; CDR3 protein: CSVDVLAAQETQYF; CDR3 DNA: TGCAGCGTGGATGTACTAGCGGCCCAAGAGACCCAGTACTTC
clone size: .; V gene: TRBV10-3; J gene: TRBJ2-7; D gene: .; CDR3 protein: CAIRPGEVDEQYF; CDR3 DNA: TGTGCCATCAGACCAGGGGAAGTCGACGAGCAGTACTTC
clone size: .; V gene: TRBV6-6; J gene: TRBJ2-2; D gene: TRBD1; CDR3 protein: CASSYTTGGGSGELFF; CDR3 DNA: TGTGCCAGCAGTTACACGACAGGGGGCGGGTCGGGGGAGCTGTTTTTT
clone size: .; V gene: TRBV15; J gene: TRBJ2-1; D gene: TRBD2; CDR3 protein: CATSRDGRADEQFF; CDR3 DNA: TGTGCCACCAGCAGAGACGGGAGGGCGGATGAGCAGTTCTTC
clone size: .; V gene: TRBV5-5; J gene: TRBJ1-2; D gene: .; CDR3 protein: CASSLGGNYGYTF; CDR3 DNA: TGTGCCAGCAGCTTAGGGGGTAACTATGGCTACACCTTC
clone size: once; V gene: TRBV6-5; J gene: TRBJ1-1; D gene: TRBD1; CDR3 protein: CASSSPGGAGTEAFF; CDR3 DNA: TGTGCCAGCAGTTCCCCAGGGGGCGCGGGGACTGAAGCTTTCTTT
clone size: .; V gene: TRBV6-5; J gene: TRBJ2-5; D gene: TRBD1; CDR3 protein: CASSRPQGPETQYF; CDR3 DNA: TGTGCCAGCAGCCGTCCACAGGGGCCAGAGACCCAGTACTTC
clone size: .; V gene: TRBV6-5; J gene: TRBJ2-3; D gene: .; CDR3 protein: CASSYSGGTSTDTQYF; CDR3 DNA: TGTGCCAGCAGTTACTCAGGGGGTACCAGCACAGATACGCAGTATTTT
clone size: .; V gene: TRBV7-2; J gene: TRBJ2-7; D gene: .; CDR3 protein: CASSPPGRPYEQYF; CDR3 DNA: TGTGCCAGCAGCCCACCGGGTCGTCCCTACGAGCAGTACTTC
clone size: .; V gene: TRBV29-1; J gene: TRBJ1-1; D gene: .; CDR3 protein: CSVTGRMNTEAFF; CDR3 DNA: TGCAGCGTGACAGGCCGTATGAACACTGAAGCTTTCTTT
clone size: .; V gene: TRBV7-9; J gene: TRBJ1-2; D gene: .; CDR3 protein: CASSLGGGTEEGGYTF; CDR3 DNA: TGTGCCAGCAGCTTAGGAGGTGGGACGGAGGAGGGTGGCTACACCTTC
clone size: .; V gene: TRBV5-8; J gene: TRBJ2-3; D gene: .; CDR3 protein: CASSLGIRGGADTQYF; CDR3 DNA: TGTGCCAGCAGCTTGGGCATTAGAGGGGGTGCAGATACGCAGTATTTT
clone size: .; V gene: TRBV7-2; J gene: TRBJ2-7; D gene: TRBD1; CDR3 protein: CASSSNAGQGNLF; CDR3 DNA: TGTGCCAGCAGCTCCAACGCGGGACAGGGGAATTTATTC
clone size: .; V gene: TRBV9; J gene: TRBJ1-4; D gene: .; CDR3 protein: CASSADQGEKLFF; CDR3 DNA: TGTGCCAGCAGCGCCGACCAGGGGGAAAAACTGTTTTTT
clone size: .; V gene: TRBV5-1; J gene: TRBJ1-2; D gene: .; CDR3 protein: CASSQGAEPNYGYTF; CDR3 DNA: TGCGCCAGCAGCCAAGGGGCAGAGCCTAACTATGGCTACACCTTC
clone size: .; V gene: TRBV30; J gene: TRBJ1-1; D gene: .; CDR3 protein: CAWSGHQNTEAFF; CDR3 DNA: TGTGCCTGGAGCGGACACCAGAACACTGAAGCTTTCTTT
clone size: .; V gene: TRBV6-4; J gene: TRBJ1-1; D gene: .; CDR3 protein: CASSDHMNTEAFF; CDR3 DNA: TGTGCCAGCAGTGACCACATGAACACTGAAGCTTTCTTT
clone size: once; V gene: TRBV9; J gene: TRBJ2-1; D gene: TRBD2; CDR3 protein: CASSSQGLAGVISSYNEQFF; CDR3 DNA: TGTGCCAGCAGCTCCCAGGGACTAGCGGGCGTCATAAGCTCCTACAATGAGCAGTTCTTC
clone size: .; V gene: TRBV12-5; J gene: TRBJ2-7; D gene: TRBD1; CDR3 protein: CASGYNRAGGYEQYF; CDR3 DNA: TGTGCTAGTGGTTACAACAGGGCAGGGGGTTACGAGCAGTACTTC
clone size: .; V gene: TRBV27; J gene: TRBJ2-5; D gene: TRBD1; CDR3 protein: CASTTGGLGGTQYF; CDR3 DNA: TGTGCCAGCACCACAGGGGGCCTTGGGGGGACCCAGTACTTC